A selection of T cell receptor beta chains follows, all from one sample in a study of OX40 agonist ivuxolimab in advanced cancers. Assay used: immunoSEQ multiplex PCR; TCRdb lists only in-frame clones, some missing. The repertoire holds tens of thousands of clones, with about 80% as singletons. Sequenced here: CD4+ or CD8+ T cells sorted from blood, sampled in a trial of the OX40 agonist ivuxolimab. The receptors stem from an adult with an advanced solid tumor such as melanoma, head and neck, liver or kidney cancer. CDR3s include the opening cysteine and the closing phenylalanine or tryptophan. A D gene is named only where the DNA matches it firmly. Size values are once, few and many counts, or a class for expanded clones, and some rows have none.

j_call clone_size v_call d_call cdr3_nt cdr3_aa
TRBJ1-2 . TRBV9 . TGTGCCAGCAGCCTAGGCGAGTCCGGTGGATATGGCTACACCTTC CASSLGESGGYGYTF
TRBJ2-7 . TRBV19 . TGTGCCAGCAGACCGACGGGGATCTCCGAGCAGTACTTC CASRPTGISEQYF
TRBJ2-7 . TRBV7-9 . TGTGCCAGCAGCTTAGCTATTCGGCAGGGAGTCGCCTACGAGCAGTACTTC CASSLAIRQGVAYEQYF
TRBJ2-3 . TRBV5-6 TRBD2 TGTGCCAGCAGCTCCGGGGCGCGGGGGGGCACAGATACGCAGTATTTT CASSSGARGGTDTQYF
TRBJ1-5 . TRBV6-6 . TGTGCCAGCACTCCAGACGCGGGGATGGGACAGCCCCAGCATTTT CASTPDAGMGQPQHF
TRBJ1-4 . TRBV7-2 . TGTGCCAGCAGCTTAGCATCACAGAACTTCGGGGAAAAACTGTTTTTT CASSLASQNFGEKLFF
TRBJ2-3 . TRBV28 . TGTGCCAGCAGTTTAGGGTATTACACAGATACGCAGTATTTT CASSLGYYTDTQYF
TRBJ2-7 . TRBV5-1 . TGCGCCAGCAGCTTGGCCTCCGCGGGCGAGCAGTACTTC CASSLASAGEQYF
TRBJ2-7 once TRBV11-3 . TGTGCCAGCAGCCAAGAAAACGTGGACGAGCAGTACTTC CASSQENVDEQYF
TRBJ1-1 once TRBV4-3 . TGCGCCAGCAGCCATCTGGACAGAAACACTGAAGCTTTCTTT CASSHLDRNTEAFF
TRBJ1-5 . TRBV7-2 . TGTGCCAGCAGCCCTGGCGGGGAAAATCAGCCCCAGCATTTT CASSPGGENQPQHF
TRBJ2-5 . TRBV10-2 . TGCGCCAGCTCCCACCCCCTGGAGAGCGGTCGGGGAGAGACCCAGTACTTC CASSHPLESGRGETQYF
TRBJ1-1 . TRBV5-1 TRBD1 TGCGCCAGCAGCACGACGACAGGGAGTACTGAAGCTTTCTTT CASSTTTGSTEAFF
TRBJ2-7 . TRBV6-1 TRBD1 TGTGCCAGCAGTGGGGACAGGGGGCATAGTTACGAGCAGTACTTC CASSGDRGHSYEQYF
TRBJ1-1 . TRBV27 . TGTGCCAGCAAAAACCCGAACCCTCCTGAAGCTTTCTTT CASKNPNPPEAFF